This T cell receptor (beta chain) derives from a study of intratumoral heterogeneity in liver cancer. Looking at the study overall: Patients were mostly male, median age around 60 years.

Samples came from areas without visible necrosis or hemorrhage. Points on this clone: Its antigen is not identified.

Germline-derived CDR1 and CDR2 are SGHTA and FQGNSA. The CDR3 sequence is 15 residues long. Trimming took 2 bases from V and 3 from J, leaving 14 bases between them. Study-wide results and caveats: Tumor-infiltrating lymphocytes were acknowledged as under-represented in the sampling.

Clones were sequenced by immunoSEQ multiplex PCR, and TCRdb holds only the in-frame ones, with some missing. The sample lists 20,000 to 25,000 clones, around 73% occurring once. The J gene is TRBJ2-7, the V gene TRBV7-2, with D possibly being TRBD2 (7 bases). This sequence originates from a woman in her 70s with hepatocellular carcinoma. Sequenced material: tumor-adjacent normal tissue, taken before any cancer treatment. DNA for the CDR3: TGTGCCAGCAGCTTAACGGCGGGGGCGAACTACGAGCAGTACTTC. Encoded protein: CASSLTAGANYEQYF.